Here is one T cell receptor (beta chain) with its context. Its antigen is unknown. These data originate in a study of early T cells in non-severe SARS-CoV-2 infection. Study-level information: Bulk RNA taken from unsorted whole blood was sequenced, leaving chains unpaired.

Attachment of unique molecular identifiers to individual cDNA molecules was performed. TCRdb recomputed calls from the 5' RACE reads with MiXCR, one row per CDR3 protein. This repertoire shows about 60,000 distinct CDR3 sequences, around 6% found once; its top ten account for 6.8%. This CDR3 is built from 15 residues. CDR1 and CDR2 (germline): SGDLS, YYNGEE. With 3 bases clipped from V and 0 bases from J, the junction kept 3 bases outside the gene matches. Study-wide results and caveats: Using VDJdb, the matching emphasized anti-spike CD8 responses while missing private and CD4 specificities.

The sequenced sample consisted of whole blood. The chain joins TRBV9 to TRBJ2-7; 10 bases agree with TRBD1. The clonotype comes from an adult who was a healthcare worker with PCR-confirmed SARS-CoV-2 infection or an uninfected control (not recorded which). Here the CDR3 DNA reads TGTGCCAGCAGCGCGGGACAGGGGCCCTCCTACGAGCAGTACTTC. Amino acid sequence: CASSAGQGPSYEQYF. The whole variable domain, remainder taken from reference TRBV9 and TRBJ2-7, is DSGVTQTPKHLITATGQRVTLRCSPRSGDLSVYWYQQSLDQGLQFLIQYYNGEERAKGNILERFSAQQFPDLHSELNLSSLELGDSALYFCASSAGQGPSYEQYFGPGTRLTVT.